This TCR beta chain was captured by sequencing in a study of blood T cell repertoires in COVID-19 (dated by TCRdb to the early 2020s). Notes on the research overall: Samples from collaborators originated in the United States, Italy and Spain and spanned both the acute and convalescent phases of COVID-19. Nearly every sample came with metadata listing a de-identified subject ID, COVID-19 status, age in years and sex. A freely available public database, intended as a resource for researchers studying the immune response to SARS-CoV-2, is where the repertoires were released. Where available, HLA class I and class II types were obtained from metadata supplied by the sample provider rather than from assay-based typing. Deeply sampled blood TCRbeta repertoires from subjects exposed to, actively infected with, or recovered from COVID-19 were included in the dataset. The samples were drawn from the first 160 participants of the ongoing ImmuneRACE study and from more than 1,000 subjects provided by 6 global collaborators. The material from the prospective study consisted of cDNA or gDNA derived from T cells, B-cell-depleted T cells, or PBMCs. Results the study describes overall, beyond this receptor: The amount of clinical and demographic metadata varied by source and participant and was provided uncurated.

TCRbeta CDR3 regions were amplified from genomic DNA by means of the immunoSEQ Assay, a bias-controlled multiplex PCR. As for how the authors treated the data: Nucleated cell counts per sample were estimated from amplification of reference gene primers within the assay. Sequence reads were collapsed and filtered to measure the absolute abundance of every unique TCRbeta CDR3 rearrangement. Productive Simpson clonality was computed per sample as the square root of Simpson's diversity index over productive rearrangements. Here the immuneACCESS table is served through TCRdb, limited to in-frame sequences with V and J called. Missing clones are a known gap in these copies; in checked studies unresolved V genes cover under half, and the rest lacks a known reason. The DNA was the basis for D and trimming; V, J and clone size are from that table. This sample gives about 100,000 clones in total; roughly 92% of them show up just once. The ten largest clones take up around 5.7% of the sample.

Whole blood was collected in K2EDTA tubes by collaborating institutions according to the institutions' own protocols. For TCRbeta analysis, collaborators shipped samples in one of three forms: frozen whole blood, isolated PBMCs, or DNA extracted from either of those sample types. A word on this clone: Its antigen remains unidentified. No qualities accompany the bases; no much larger clone lies one base away.

The germline V gene supplies CDR1 SGHTA and CDR2 FQGNSA. The CDR3 measures 15 amino acids from cysteine to phenylalanine. Kept here is only the CDR3 DNA, which spans 45 bases and is read in frame from base 1. V and J lose 7 bases and 4 bases, and a span of 17 bases separates them. This receptor was taken from a man between 70 and 80 years old with acute or convalescent COVID-19. Sequencing was carried out using peripheral blood. The chain uses TRBV7-2 and TRBJ2-1; 6 matching bases give a weak D call of TRBD2. The CDR3 reads CASNQRSGHYNEQFF. The bases are TGTGCCAGCAACCAAAGGAGCGGGCATTACAATGAGCAGTTCTTC.